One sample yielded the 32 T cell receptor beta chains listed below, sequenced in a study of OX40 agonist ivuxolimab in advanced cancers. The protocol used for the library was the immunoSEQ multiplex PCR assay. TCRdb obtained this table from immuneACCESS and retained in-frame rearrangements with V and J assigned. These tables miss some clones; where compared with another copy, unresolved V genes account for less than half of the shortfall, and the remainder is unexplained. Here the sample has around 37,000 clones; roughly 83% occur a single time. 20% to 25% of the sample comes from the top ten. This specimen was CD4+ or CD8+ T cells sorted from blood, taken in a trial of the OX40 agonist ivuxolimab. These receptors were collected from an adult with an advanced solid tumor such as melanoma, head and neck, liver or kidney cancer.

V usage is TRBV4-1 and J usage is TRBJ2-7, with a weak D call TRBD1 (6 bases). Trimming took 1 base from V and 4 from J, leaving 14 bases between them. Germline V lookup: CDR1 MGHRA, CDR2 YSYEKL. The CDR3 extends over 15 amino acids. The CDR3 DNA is TGCGCCAGCAGCCAAGGGGTCAGGGGAATGTACGAGCAGTACTTC. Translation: CASSQGVRGMYEQYF.

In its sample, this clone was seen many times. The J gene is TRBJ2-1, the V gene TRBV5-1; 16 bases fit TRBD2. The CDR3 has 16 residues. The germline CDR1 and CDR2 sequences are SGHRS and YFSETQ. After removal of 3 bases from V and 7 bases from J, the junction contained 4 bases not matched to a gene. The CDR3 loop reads CASSSGLAGGLNEQFF. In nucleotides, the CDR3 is TGCGCCAGCAGCTCGGGACTAGCGGGAGGGTTAAATGAGCAGTTCTTC.

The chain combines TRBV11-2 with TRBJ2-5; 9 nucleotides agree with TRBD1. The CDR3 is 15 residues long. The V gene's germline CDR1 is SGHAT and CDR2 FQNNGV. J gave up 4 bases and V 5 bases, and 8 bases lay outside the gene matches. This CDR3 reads CASSGAGQGGETQYF. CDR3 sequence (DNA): TGTGCCAGCAGCGGGGCGGGACAGGGTGGAGAGACCCAGTACTTC.

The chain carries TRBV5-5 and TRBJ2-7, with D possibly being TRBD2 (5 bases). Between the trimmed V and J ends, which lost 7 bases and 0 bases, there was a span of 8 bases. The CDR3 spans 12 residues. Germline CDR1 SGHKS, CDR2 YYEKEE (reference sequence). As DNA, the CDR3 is TGTGCCAGCTCCCGGGGCTCCTACGAGCAGTACTTC. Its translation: CASSRGSYEQYF.

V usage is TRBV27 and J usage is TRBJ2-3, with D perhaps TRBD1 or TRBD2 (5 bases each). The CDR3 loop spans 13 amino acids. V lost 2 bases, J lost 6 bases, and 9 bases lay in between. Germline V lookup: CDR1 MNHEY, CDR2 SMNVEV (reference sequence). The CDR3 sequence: CASSLGGEDTQYF. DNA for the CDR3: TGTGCCAGCAGTTTAGGGGGTGAGGATACGCAGTATTTT.

The CDR3 DNA reads TGTGCCAGCAGTCTAGAGGGAGCCCTCTATGGCTACACCTTC. The encoded protein is CASSLEGALYGYTF. The V gene is TRBV13, the J gene TRBJ1-2; no definite D call. Per germline, CDR1 PRHDT and CDR2 FYEKMQ (reference sequence). V lost 6 bases, J lost 4 bases, and 15 bases lay in between. The CDR3 contains 14 residues.

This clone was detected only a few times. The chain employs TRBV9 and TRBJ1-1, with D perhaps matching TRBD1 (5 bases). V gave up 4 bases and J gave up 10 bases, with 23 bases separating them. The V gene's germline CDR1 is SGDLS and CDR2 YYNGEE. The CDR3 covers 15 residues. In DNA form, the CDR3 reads TGTGCCAGCAGCCCCATTGCGACGGACTCTAGGGGAGCTTTCTTT. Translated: CASSPIATDSRGAFF. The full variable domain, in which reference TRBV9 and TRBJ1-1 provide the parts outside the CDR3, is DSGVTQTPKHLITATGQRVTLRCSPRSGDLSVYWYQQSLDQGLQFLIQYYNGEERAKGNILERFSAQQFPDLHSELNLSSLELGDSALYFCASSPIATDSRGAFFGQGTRLTVV.

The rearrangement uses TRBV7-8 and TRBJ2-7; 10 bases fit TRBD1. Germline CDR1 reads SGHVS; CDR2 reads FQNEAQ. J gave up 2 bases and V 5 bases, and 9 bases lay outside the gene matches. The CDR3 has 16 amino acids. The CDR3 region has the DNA TGTGCCAGCAGCCCCGTTTTCGGGACAGGGGCCTACGAGCAGTACTTC. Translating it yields CASSPVFGTGAYEQYF.

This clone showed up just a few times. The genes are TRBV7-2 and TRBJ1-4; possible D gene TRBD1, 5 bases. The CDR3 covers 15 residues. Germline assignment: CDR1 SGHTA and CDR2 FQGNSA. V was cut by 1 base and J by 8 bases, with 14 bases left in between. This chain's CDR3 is CASSLVRGVKEKLFF. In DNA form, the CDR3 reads TGTGCCAGCAGCTTAGTGAGAGGGGTAAAGGAAAAACTGTTTTTT.

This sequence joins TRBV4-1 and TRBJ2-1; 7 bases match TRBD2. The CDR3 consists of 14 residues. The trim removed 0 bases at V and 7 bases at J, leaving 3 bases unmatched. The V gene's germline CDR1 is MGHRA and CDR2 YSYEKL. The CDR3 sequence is CASSQDKRGNEQFF. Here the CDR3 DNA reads TGCGCCAGCAGCCAAGATAAGCGGGGAAATGAGCAGTTCTTC.

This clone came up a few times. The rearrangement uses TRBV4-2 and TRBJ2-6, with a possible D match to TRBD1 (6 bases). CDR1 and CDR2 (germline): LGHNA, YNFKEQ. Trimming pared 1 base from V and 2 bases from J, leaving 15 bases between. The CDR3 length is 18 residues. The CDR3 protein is CASSQGTELVPGANVLTF. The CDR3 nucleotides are TGTGCCAGCAGCCAAGGGACAGAGTTAGTCCCTGGGGCCAACGTCCTGACTTTC.

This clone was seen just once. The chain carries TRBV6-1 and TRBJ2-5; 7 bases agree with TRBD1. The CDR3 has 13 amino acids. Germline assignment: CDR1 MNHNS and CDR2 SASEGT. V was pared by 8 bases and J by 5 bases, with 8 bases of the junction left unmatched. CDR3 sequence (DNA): TGTGCCAGCGGGCTCCTAGGGGGCGAGACCCAGTACTTC. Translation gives CASGLLGGETQYF.

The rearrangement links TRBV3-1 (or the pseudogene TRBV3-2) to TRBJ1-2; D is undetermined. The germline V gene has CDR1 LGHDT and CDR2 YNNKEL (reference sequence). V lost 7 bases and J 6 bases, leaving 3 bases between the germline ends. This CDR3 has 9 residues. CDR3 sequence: CASNNGYTF. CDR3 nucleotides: TGTGCCAGCAATAATGGCTACACCTTC.

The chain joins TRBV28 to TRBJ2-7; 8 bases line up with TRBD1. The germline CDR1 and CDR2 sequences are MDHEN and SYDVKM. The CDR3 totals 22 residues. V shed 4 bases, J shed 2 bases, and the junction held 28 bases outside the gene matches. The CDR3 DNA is TGTGCCAGCAGTTCTGTTCGAATCGGAGTCAGGGGGCCTAAAGGTACCCCCTACGAGCAGTACTTC. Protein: CASSSVRIGVRGPKGTPYEQYF.

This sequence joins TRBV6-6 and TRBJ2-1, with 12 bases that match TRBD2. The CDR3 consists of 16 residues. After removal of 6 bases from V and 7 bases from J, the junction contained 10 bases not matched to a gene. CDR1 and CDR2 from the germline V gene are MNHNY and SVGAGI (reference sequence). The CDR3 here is CASSPTTSGSSNEQFF. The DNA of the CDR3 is TGTGCCAGCAGCCCAACGACTAGCGGGAGCTCAAATGAGCAGTTCTTC.

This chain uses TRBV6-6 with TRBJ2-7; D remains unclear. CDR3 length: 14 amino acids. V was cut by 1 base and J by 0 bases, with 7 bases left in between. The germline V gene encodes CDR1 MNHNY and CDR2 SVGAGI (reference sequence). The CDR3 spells CASSYFRSSYEQYF. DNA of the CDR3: TGTGCCAGCAGTTACTTCCGGAGCTCCTACGAGCAGTACTTC.

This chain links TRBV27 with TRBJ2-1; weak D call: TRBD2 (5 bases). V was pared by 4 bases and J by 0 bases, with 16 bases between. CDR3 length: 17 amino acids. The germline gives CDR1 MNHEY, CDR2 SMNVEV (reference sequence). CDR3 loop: CASSSWTGSPSYNEQFF. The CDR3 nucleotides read TGTGCCAGCAGTTCCTGGACTGGGAGCCCCTCCTACAATGAGCAGTTCTTC.

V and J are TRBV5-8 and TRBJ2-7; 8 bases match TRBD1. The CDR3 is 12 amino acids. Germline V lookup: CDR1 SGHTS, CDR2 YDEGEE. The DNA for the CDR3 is TGTGCGATCAACAGGGGGACCTACGAGCAGTACTTC. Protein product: CAINRGTYEQYF.

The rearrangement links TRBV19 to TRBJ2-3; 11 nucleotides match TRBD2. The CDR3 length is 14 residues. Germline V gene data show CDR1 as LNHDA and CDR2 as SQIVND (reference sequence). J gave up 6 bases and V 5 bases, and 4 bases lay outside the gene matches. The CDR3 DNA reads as TGTGCCAGTAGTCTTAGCGGGGGGGCCGATACGCAGTATTTT. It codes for CASSLSGGADTQYF.

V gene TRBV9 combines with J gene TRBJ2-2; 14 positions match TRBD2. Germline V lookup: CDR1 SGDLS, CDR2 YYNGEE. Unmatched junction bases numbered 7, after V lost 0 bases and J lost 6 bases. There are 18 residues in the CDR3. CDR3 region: CASSVEIGTSGSSGELFF. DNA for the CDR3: TGTGCCAGCAGCGTAGAAATTGGGACTAGCGGGAGTTCCGGGGAGCTGTTTTTT.

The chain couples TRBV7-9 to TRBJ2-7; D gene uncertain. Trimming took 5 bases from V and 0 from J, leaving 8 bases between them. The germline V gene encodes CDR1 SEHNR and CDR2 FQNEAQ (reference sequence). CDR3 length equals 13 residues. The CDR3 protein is CASSPPGSYEQYF. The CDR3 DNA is TGTGCCAGCAGCCCTCCGGGCTCCTACGAGCAGTACTTC. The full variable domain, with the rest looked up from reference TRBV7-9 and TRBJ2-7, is DTGVSQNPRHKITKRGQNVTFRCDPISEHNRLYWYRQTLGQGPEFLTYFQNEAQLEKSRLLSDRFSAERPKGSFSTLEIQRTEQGDSAMYLCASSPPGSYEQYFGPGTRLTVT.

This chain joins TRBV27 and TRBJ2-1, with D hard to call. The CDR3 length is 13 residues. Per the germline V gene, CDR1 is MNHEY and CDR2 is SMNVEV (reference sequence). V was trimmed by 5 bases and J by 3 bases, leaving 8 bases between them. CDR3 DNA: TGTGCCAGCAGTCTCGTTCTCTACAATGAGCAGTTCTTC. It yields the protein CASSLVLYNEQFF.

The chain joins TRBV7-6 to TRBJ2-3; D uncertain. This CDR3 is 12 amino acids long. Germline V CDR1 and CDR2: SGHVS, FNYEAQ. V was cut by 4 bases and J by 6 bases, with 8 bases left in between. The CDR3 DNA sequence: TGTGCCAGCAGCTCGGGTATTGATACGCAGTATTTT. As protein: CASSSGIDTQYF.

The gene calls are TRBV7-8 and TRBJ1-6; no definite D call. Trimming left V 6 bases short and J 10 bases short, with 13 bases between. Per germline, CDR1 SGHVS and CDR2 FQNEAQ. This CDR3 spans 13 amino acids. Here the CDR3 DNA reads TGTGCCAGCAGGGGAAGTTTAAACTCACCCCTCCACTTT. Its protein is CASRGSLNSPLHF.

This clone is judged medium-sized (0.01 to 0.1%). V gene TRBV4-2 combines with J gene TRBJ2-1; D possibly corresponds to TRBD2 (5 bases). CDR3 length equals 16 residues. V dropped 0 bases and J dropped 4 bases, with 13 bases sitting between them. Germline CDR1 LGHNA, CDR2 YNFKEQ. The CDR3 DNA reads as TGTGCCAGCAGCCAAGATACCAGCGGCCCATACAATGAGCAGTTCTTC. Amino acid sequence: CASSQDTSGPYNEQFF.

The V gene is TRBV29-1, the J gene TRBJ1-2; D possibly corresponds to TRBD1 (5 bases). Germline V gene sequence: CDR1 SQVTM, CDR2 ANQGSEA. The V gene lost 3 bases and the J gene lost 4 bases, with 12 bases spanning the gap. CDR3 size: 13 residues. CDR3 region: CSVEKGDAYGYTF. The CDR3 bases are TGCAGCGTTGAGAAAGGGGACGCCTATGGCTACACCTTC.

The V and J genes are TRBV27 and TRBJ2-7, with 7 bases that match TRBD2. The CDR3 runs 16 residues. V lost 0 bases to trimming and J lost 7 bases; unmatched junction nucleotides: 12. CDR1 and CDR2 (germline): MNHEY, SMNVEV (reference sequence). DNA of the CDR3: TGTGCCAGCAGTTTATCTGCCGGGACTACCCCTTATGAGCAGTACTTC. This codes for CASSLSAGTTPYEQYF.

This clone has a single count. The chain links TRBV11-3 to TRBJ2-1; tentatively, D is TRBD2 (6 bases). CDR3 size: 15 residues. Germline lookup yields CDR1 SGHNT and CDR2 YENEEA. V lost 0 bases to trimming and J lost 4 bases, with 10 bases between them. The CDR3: CASSLEGGEYNEQFF. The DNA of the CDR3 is TGTGCCAGCAGCTTAGAAGGCGGGGAGTACAATGAGCAGTTCTTC.

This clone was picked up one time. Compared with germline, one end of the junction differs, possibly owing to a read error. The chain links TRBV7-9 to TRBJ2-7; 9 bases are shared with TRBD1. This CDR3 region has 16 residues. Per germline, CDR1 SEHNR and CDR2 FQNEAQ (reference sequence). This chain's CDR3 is CASSLARQGVSYEQYF. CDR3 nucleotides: TGTGCCAGCAGCCTAGCCCGACAGGGGGTCTCCTACGAGCAGTACTTC.

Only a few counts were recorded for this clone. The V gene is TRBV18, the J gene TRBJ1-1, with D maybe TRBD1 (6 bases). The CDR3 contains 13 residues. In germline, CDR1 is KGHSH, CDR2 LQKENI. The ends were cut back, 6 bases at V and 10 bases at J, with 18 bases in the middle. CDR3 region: CASSETGWDPAFF. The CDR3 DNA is TGTGCCAGCTCGGAGACAGGTTGGGATCCAGCTTTCTTT.

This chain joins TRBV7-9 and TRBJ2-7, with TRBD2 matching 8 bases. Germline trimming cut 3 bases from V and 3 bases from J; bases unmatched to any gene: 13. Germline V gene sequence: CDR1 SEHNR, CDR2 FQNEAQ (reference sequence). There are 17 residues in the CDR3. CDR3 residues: CASSFETGGPFDYEQYF. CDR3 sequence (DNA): TGTGCCAGCAGCTTTGAGACGGGAGGGCCTTTTGACTACGAGCAGTACTTC.

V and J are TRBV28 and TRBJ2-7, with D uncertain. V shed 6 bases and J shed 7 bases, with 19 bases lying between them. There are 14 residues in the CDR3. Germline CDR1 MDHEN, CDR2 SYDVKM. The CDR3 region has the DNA TGTGCCAGCAGGTGGGTTGGCCTCTTGAGGGAGCAGTACTTC. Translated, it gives CASRWVGLLREQYF.